The 18 T cell receptor beta chains listed next were all sequenced from one sample in a study of naive and memory T cell subsets. The beta constant-region primer was an equimolar mix of two oligonucleotides covering TRBC1 and TRBC2. TCRdb reprocessed the UMI-ligation and nested PCR reads with MiXCR, giving one entry per CDR3 protein. The sample includes roughly 91,000 distinct CDR3 sequences, 10% to 15% of them seen just once. The specimen was central memory CD4+ T cells from blood. These receptors were collected from a human donor in good health.

This clonotype was counted only a few times. CDR3 coding DNA: TGTGCCAGCAGCTTGCGCGGTTTGGAGACCCAGTACTTC. Its protein product is CASSLRGLETQYF. The chain uses TRBV5-4 and TRBJ2-5; no firm D call. This CDR3 is 13 amino acids long. Trimming shortened V by 1 base and J by 5 bases, and 9 bases separated the two germline ends. CDR1 is SGHNT, CDR2 YYREEE, per germline (reference sequence).

This clonotype was counted at least ten times. The chain recombines TRBV6-1 with TRBJ2-7; 7 positions match TRBD1. In germline, CDR1 is MNHNS, CDR2 SASEGT. The CDR3 is made up of 15 amino acids. V gave up 6 bases and J gave up 2 bases; unmatched junction bases: 10. The CDR3 region is CASRVGQASTYEQYF. The CDR3 DNA sequence: TGTGCCAGCAGGGTCGGACAGGCCTCGACCTACGAGCAGTACTTC.

This clonotype was seen more than once but under ten times. The V call is TRBV20-1, the J call TRBJ2-6; 10 bases match TRBD2. The CDR3 extends over 17 amino acids. The J segment lost 3 bases and the V segment lost 0 bases, leaving 5 bases of the junction unmatched. In germline, CDR1 is DFQATT, CDR2 SNEGSKA (reference sequence). DNA for the CDR3: TGCAGTGCTAGAGATAGCGGGAGGATGGGTGGGGCCAACGTCCTGACTTTC. Translated, it gives CSARDSGRMGGANVLTF.

The chain couples TRBV20-1 to TRBJ1-5; D remains ambiguous. The CDR3 is made up of 14 amino acids. Germline V CDR1 and CDR2: DFQATT, SNEGSKA (reference sequence). V shed 0 bases and J shed 7 bases, with 13 bases lying between them. The CDR3 protein is CSARESNENQPQHF. The CDR3 DNA is TGCAGTGCTAGAGAAAGCAATGAGAACCAGCCCCAGCATTTT.

This clonotype showed up just a few times. The gene calls are TRBV6-2 or TRBV6-3 and TRBJ2-1; 8 positions agree with TRBD1. The junction had 6 bases not matched to a gene; V was cut back by 7 bases and J by 1 base. Germline V gene lookup returns CDR1 MNHEY and CDR2 SVGEGT. The CDR3 is 15 residues long. CDR3 sequence: CASTIRQGSYNEQFF. CDR3 sequence (DNA): TGTGCCAGCACTATAAGACAGGGGTCCTACAATGAGCAGTTCTTC.

There are a few counts of this clonotype. J is TRBJ2-7 and V is TRBV12-3 or TRBV12-4; no reliable D call. Trimming shortened V by 0 bases and J by 0 bases, and 15 bases separated the two germline ends. The CDR3 is 17 residues long. CDR3 sequence reads: CASSLAPRPRSSYEQYF. CDR3 DNA sequence: TGTGCCAGCAGTTTAGCTCCCAGGCCTAGGAGCTCCTACGAGCAGTACTTC.

The chain joins TRBV11-2 to TRBJ1-1; D not resolved. V was shortened by 3 bases and J by 2 bases, with 10 bases between the two germline ends. The CDR3 spans 14 residues. Germline assignment: CDR1 SGHAT and CDR2 FQNNGV. The CDR3 is CASSFQAYNTEAFF. The CDR3 region has the DNA TGTGCCAGCAGCTTTCAGGCTTATAACACTGAAGCTTTCTTT. The full variable domain, with the rest looked up from reference TRBV11-2 and TRBJ1-1, is EAGVAQSPRYKIIEKRQSVAFWCNPISGHATLYWYQQILGQGPKLLIQFQNNGVVDDSQLPKDRFSAERLKGVDSTLKIQPAKLEDSAVYLCASSFQAYNTEAFFGQGTRLTVV.

This clonotype was found a few times. The gene calls are TRBV20-1 and TRBJ2-7; D gene unclear. Germline V gene data show CDR1 as DFQATT and CDR2 as SNEGSKA (reference sequence). V was shortened by 5 bases and J by 3 bases, with 11 bases between the two germline ends. This CDR3 is 12 amino acids long. CDR3 sequence (DNA): TGCAGTGCTTTTCTAAGAAACTACGAGCAGTACTTC. This codes for CSAFLRNYEQYF.

Ten or more counts support this clonotype. The genes are TRBV20-1 and TRBJ2-1; D may correspond to TRBD1 or TRBD2 (5 bases each). The length of the CDR3 is 14 residues. Germline CDR1 reads DFQATT; CDR2 reads SNEGSKA (reference sequence). Trimming shortened V by 0 bases and J by 5 bases, and 11 bases separated the two germline ends. CDR3 sequence (DNA): TGCAGTGCTAGAGACCCCGGGACCAACAATGAGCAGTTCTTC. This gives the protein CSARDPGTNNEQFF.

This clonotype appeared a few times. The chain has TRBV2 and TRBJ1-5, with TRBD1 matching 7 bases. Germline V gives CDR1 SNHLY, CDR2 FYNNEI. V lost 4 bases and J lost 0; bases outside the gene matches: 0. The CDR3 consists of 14 residues. CDR3 protein: CASSGTGSNQPQHF. The DNA for the CDR3 is TGTGCCAGCAGTGGGACAGGTAGCAATCAGCCCCAGCATTTT.

This chain joins TRBV30 and TRBJ1-6, with D possibly TRBD1 on 5 matching bases. This CDR3 is 12 amino acids long. Germline loops: CDR1 GTSNPN, CDR2 SVGIG (reference sequence). The CDR3 region is CATRDDNSPLHF. DNA for the CDR3: TGTGCGACCAGGGATGATAATTCACCCCTCCACTTT.

This chain uses TRBV25-1 with TRBJ2-1; D tentatively fits TRBD1 or TRBD2 (6 bases each). CDR1 MGHDK and CDR2 SYGVNS come from the germline V gene. V dropped 6 bases and J dropped 4 bases, with 10 bases sitting between them. CDR3 length: 13 amino acids. The CDR3 loop is CASSRGGYNEQFF. For the CDR3, the DNA is TGTGCCAGCAGCCGAGGGGGGTACAATGAGCAGTTCTTC.

This clonotype occurred a few times. The CDR3 sequence: CASSRDTGTGIPGELFF. The CDR3 DNA follows: TGTGCCAGCAGCCGAGACACCGGGACAGGGATCCCCGGGGAGCTGTTTTTT. The chain uses TRBV4-2 and TRBJ2-2; the match to TRBD1 covers 9 bases. CDR3 length: 17 residues. The ends lost 4 bases at V and 6 bases at J; junction bases unmatched: 12. CDR1 and CDR2 from the germline V gene are LGHNA and YNFKEQ.

The rearrangement links TRBV27 to TRBJ1-2, with a tentative D call TRBD1 (6 bases). The length of the CDR3 is 17 residues. Germline CDR1 and CDR2: MNHEY and SMNVEV (reference sequence). Trimming removed 2 bases from V and 8 bases from J, with 24 bases in between. The CDR3 sequence is CASSLRGLGGAQYGYTF. The CDR3 DNA is TGTGCCAGCAGTTTAAGGGGTTTGGGGGGGGCGCAGTACGGCTACACCTTC.

There are a few counts of this clonotype. V and J are TRBV6-6 and TRBJ2-3; 12 bases line up with TRBD2. From germline, CDR1 is MNHNY and CDR2 SVGAGI (reference sequence). V gave up 5 bases and J gave up 4 bases; unmatched junction bases: 7. This CDR3 contains 16 residues. For the CDR3, the DNA is TGTGCCAGCAGTCCGCGGACTAGCGGGGCCCCAGATACGCAGTATTTT. It specifies CASSPRTSGAPDTQYF.

As for this clonotype: A junction end diverges from the germline sequence, so it may reflect a read error. The chain uses TRBV6-1 and TRBJ2-3, with D possibly TRBD2 on 5 matching bases. Per the germline V gene, CDR1 is MNHNS and CDR2 is SASEGT. There are 14 residues in the CDR3. In DNA form, the CDR3 reads TGTGACAGCGGTGAAGAGGCAAAAACAGATACGCAGTATTTT. Residues: CDSGEEAKTDTQYF.

The rearrangement uses TRBV10-1 and TRBJ2-3, with 7 bases aligning to TRBD1. The V and J ends lost 8 bases and 3 bases, in that order; junction bases with no gene match: 8. Germline CDR1 and CDR2: WNHNN and SYGVQD (reference sequence). The CDR3 is 14 amino acids. This CDR3 reads CASQVQGVTDTQYF. The DNA for the CDR3 is TGCGCCAGCCAAGTGCAGGGGGTAACAGATACGCAGTATTTT.

Ten or more counts support this clonotype. The CDR3 is CASSFDREDTQYF. CDR3 nucleotides: TGTGCCAGCAGTTTCGACAGGGAAGATACGCAGTATTTT. This chain links TRBV12-3 or TRBV12-4 with TRBJ2-3, with 7 bases lining up with TRBD1. This CDR3 has 13 amino acids. J lost 5 bases, V lost 3 bases, and 2 bases had no gene match.